Listed below are T cell receptor beta chains from one sample, sequenced in a study of blood T cells in healthy people across ages. MiXCR was run by TCRdb on the 5' RACE reads, yielding one entry per CDR3 protein. There are more than 650,000 distinct CDR3 sequences in the sample; 40% to 65% occur only once, and about 42% lies in the top ten. What was sequenced was blood. These receptors all come from a man older than 75 in good health. Each CDR3 is given without its conserved first and last residue. The order of the fields is V gene, CDR3 protein.

>TRBV18
ASSPPGLAGISYEQY
>TRBV12-3/TRBV12-4
ASSFTGVRDTQY
>TRBV20-1
SAWGGPRFTDTQY
>TRBV29-1
SVGATGDTQY
>TRBV9
ASSVDAGAERPQH
>TRBV6-6
ASTRRGGDGTEAF
>TRBV5-5
ASSPGQGGAQY
>TRBV5-1
ASSRGDPWADTQY
>TRBV7-2
ASSFGHRGLGDTQY
>TRBV5-1
ASQQGGRAPDEQY
>TRBV28
ASSLSPPWGGDIGAPDTQY
>TRBV25-1
ASSTGGWNDEQF
>TRBV5-1
ASSLVGGRISYEQY
>TRBV18
ASSPRDGAEAF
>TRBV9
ASSQDARDTYEQY
>TRBV7-9
ASSPRLAGGVSYNEQF
>TRBV4-1
ASSQGGRGGSAETQY
>TRBV7-9
ASSLAGTGGMNTEAF
>TRBV11-1
ASSLAQGAILDEQF
>TRBV10-3
AISESDRGNSPFH
>TRBV6-2/TRBV6-3
ASSYGTRDRGYEQY
>TRBV7-6
ASSSPWLGQETQY
>TRBV20-1
SARSSAQETQY
>TRBV11-2
ASSLGRGLLYEQY
>TRBV20-1
SASLGLAATYEQY
>TRBV21-1
ASTETGTSGHYSYEQY